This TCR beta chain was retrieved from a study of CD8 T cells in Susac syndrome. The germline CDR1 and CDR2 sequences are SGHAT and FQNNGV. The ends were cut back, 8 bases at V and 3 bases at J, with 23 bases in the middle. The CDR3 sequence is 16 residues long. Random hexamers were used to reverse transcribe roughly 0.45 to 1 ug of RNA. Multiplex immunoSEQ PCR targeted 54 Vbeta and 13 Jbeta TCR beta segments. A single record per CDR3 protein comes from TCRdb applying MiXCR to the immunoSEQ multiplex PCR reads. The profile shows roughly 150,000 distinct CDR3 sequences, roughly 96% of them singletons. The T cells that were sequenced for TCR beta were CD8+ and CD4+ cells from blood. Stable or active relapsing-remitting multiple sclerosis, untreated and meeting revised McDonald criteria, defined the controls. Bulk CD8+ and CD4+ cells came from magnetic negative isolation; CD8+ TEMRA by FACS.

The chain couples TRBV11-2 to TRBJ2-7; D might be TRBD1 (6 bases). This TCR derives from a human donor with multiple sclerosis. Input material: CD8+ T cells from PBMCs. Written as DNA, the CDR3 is TGTGCCAGCGGCTCTTGGGAGACAGGCGAGGGCTACGAGCAGTACTTC. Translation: CASGSWETGEGYEQYF. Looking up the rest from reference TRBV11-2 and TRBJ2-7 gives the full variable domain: EAGVAQSPRYKIIEKRQSVAFWCNPISGHATLYWYQQILGQGPKLLIQFQNNGVVDDSQLPKDRFSAERLKGVDSTLKIQPAKLEDSAVYLCASGSWETGEGYEQYFGPGTRLTVT.